This TCR beta chain was obtained from a study of blood T cell repertoires in COVID-19. Clones were read by immunoSEQ multiplex PCR, and TCRdb kept only the in-frame ones, dropping some. The repertoire holds some 70,000 clones, with roughly 90% as singletons. The ends lost 10 bases at V and 10 bases at J; junction bases unmatched: 6. Germline assignment: CDR1 LNHDA and CDR2 SQIVND (reference sequence). The CDR3 loop spans 10 amino acids. The TCR comes from a man between 45 and 60 years old with acute or convalescent COVID-19. V is TRBV19 and J is TRBJ1-1; 7 bases match TRBD1. Sequenced: peripheral blood. CDR3 in amino acids: CATGTAGAFF. Written as DNA, the CDR3 is TGTGCCACCGGGACAGCAGGAGCTTTCTTT. The complete variable domain, with remaining parts taken from reference TRBV19 and TRBJ1-1, reads DGGITQSPKYLFRKEGQNVTLSCEQNLNHDAMYWYRQDPGQGLRLIYYSQIVNDFQKGDIAEGYSVSREKKESFPLTVTSAQKNPTAFYLCATGTAGAFFGQGTRLTVV.